This T cell receptor (beta chain) was found in a study of blood T cells in healthy people across ages. Study observations and caveats: In the absence of known donor CMV status, changes in expanded clonotypes were possibly confounded. More naive CD4+ cells and higher diversity were found in long-lived than in aged donors. Roughly linear age-related decline in beta diversity appeared, significant by age approximately 43.

Aged roughly 6 to 95, donors were systemically healthy Caucasians from Russia. This clonotype has more than one count but fewer than ten. Its antigen is as yet unknown. The germline CDR1 and CDR2 sequences are SGDLS and YYNGEE. CDR3 length: 14 amino acids. Trimming removed 2 bases at V and 3 bases at J, with 11 bases between. Next came a second PCR, run for 7 to 11 cycles, which used a sample-barcoded 5' primer along with a J-beta primer mix. TCRdb called the 5' RACE reads again in MiXCR, with one record for every CDR3 protein. The sample lists about 1.6 million distinct CDR3 sequences; roughly 32% were seen once.

The chain uses TRBV9 and TRBJ1-2, with TRBD1 as a possible D gene (5 bases). Material for sequencing was blood. The TCR was taken from a woman aged 30 to 39 in good health. In DNA, the CDR3 is TGTGCCAGCAGCGTTGAAGGGACTTACTATGGCTACACCTTC. This encodes CASSVEGTYYGYTF.